This TCR beta chain came from a study of T-cell reconstitution after alpha-beta-depleted transplantation in children. This clonotype was counted ten times or more. This CDR3 region has 22 residues. V dropped 4 bases and J dropped 0; count of bases not matched to a gene: 20. Germline V CDR1 and CDR2: SGHRS, YFSETQ. Preparing the TCRbeta library involved the use of unique molecular identifiers. MiXCR was run by TCRdb on the PCR reads, yielding one entry per CDR3 protein. The data contain approximately 97,000 distinct CDR3 sequences, 5% to 6% of them singletons. This chain uses TRBV5-1 with TRBJ2-6, with TRBD1 identical over 9 bases. This TCR was recovered from a female patient aged 2 to 10 who had a stem cell transplant for Fanconi anemia, so the T cells may come from the graft donor. Sequenced here: PBMCs, mostly from graft donor cells, sampled 60 days after TCRalphabeta/CD19-depleted stem cell transplant. In DNA, the CDR3 is TGCGCCAGCAGCCCCCCCGGGACAGGGTCGTTGGGGGCCATCTCTGGGGCCAACGTCCTGACTTTC. Protein sequence: CASSPPGTGSLGAISGANVLTF.